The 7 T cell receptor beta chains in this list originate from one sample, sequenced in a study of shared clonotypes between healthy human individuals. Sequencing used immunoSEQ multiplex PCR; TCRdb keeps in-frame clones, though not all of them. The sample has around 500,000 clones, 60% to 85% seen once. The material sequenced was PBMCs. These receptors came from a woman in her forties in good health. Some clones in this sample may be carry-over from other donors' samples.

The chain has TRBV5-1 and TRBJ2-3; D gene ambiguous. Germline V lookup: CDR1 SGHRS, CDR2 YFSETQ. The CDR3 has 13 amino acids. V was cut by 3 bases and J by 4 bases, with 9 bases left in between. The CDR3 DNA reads TGCGCCAGCAGCTCGGGTCCTGCAGATACGCAGTATTTT. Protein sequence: CASSSGPADTQYF.

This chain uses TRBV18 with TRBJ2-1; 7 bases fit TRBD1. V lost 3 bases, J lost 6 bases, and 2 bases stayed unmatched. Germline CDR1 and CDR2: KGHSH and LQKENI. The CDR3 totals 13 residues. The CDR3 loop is CASSPGTVNEQFF. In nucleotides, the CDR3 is TGTGCCAGCTCACCGGGGACAGTCAATGAGCAGTTCTTC.

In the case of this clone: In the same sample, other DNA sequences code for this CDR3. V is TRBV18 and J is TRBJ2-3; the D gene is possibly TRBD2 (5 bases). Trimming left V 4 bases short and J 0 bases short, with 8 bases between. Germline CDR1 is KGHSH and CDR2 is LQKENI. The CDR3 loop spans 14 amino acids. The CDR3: CASSQLESTDTQYF. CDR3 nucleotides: TGTGCCAGCTCACAACTAGAGAGCACAGATACGCAGTATTTT.

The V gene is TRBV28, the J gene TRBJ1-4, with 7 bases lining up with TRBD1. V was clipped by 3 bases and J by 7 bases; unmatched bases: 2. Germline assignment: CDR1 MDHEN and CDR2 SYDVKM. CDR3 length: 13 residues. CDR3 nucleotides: TGTGCCAGCAGTTTCGGGACAGTTGAAAAACTGTTTTTT. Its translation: CASSFGTVEKLFF.

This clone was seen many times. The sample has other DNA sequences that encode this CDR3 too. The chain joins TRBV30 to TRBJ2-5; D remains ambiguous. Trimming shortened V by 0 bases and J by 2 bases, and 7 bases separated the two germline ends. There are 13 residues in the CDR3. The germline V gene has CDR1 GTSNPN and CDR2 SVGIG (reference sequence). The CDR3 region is CAWSVGWQETQYF. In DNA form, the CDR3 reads TGTGCCTGGAGTGTAGGGTGGCAAGAGACCCAGTACTTC.

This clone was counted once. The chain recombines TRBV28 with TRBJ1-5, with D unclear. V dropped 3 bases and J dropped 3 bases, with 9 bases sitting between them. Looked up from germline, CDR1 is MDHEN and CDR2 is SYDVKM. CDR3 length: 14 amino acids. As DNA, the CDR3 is TGTGCCAGCAGTTTCCTCCGAGACAATCAGCCCCAGCATTTT. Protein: CASSFLRDNQPQHF.

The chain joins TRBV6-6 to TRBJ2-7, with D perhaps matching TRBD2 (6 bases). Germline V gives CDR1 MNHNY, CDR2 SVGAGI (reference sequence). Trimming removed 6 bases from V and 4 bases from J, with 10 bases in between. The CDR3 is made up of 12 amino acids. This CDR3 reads CASSDGGYEQYF. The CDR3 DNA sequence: TGTGCCAGCAGCGACGGGGGATACGAGCAGTACTTC.